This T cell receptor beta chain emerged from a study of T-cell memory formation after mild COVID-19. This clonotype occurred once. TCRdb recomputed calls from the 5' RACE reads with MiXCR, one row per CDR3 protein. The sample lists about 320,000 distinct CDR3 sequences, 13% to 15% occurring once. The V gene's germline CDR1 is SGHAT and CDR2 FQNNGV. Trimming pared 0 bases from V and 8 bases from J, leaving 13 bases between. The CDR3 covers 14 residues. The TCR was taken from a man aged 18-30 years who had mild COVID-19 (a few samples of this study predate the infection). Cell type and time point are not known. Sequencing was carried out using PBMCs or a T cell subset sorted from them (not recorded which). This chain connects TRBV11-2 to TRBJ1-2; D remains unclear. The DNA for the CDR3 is TGTGCCAGCAGCTTAGAGGGTAGTAGTGGAGGCTACACCTTC. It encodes CASSLEGSSGGYTF.